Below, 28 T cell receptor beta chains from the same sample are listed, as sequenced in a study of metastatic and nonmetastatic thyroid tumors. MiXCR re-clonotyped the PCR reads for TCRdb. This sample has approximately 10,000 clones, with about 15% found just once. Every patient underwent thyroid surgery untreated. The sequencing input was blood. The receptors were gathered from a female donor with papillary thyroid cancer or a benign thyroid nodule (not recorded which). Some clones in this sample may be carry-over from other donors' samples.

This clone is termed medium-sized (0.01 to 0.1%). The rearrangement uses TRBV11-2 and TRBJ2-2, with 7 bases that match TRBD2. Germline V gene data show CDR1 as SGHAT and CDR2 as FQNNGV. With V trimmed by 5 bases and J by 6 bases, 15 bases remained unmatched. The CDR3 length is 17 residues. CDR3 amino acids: CASSSYFRTRAPGELFF. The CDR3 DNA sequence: TGTGCCAGCAGCAGCTACTTCCGGACTAGGGCCCCCGGGGAGCTGTTTTTT.

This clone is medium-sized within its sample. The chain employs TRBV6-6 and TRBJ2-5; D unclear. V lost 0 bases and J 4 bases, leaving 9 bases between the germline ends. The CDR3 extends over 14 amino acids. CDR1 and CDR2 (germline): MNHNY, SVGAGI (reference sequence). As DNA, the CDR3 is TGTGCCAGCAGTTACTCCGGCATAGGAGAGACCCAGTACTTC. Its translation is CASSYSGIGETQYF.

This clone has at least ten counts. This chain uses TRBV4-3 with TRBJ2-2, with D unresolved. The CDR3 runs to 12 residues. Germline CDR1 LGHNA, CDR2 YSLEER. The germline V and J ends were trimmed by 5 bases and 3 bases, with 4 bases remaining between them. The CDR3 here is CASSSYTGELFF. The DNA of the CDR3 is TGCGCCAGCAGCTCCTACACCGGGGAGCTGTTTTTT.

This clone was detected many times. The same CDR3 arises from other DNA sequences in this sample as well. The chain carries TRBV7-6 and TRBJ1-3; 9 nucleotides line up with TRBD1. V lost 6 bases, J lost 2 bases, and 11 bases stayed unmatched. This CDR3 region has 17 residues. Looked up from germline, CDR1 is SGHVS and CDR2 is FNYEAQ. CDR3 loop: CASRPTPGQGTGNTIYF. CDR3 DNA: TGTGCCAGCAGACCCACGCCGGGACAGGGCACTGGAAACACCATATATTTT.

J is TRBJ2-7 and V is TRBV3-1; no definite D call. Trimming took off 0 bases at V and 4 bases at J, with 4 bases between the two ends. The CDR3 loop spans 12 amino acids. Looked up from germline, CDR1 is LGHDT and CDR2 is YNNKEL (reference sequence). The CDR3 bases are TGTGCCAGCAGCCAAGATGGGTACGAGCAGTACTTC. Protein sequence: CASSQDGYEQYF.

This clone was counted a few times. The CDR3 DNA reads as TGCGCCAGCAGCTTGGGTGACAGAGGGGCGAACACTGAAGCTTTCTTT. This sequence encodes CASSLGDRGANTEAFF. The J gene is TRBJ1-1, the V gene TRBV5-1, with D possibly TRBD1 on 5 matching bases. Trimming left V 0 bases short and J 1 base short, with 13 bases between. Germline V gene lookup returns CDR1 SGHRS and CDR2 YFSETQ. The CDR3 covers 16 residues.

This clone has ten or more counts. CDR3 nucleotides: TGTGCCAGCAGTGAAAAAAAGACCCAGTACTTC. Its translation is CASSEKKTQYF. The V and J genes are TRBV2 and TRBJ2-5; D gene unclear. V was shortened by 2 bases and J by 6 bases, with 4 bases between the two germline ends. The CDR3 extends over 11 amino acids. CDR1 is SNHLY and CDR2 is FYNNEI in the germline V gene.

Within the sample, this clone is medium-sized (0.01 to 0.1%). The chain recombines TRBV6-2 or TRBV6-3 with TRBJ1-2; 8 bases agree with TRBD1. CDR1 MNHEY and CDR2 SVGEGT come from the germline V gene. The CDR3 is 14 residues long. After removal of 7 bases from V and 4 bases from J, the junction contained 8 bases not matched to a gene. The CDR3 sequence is CASTKQGVFYGYTF. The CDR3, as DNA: TGTGCCAGCACCAAACAGGGGGTTTTCTATGGCTACACCTTC.

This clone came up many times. The CDR3 loop is CSARDTGGMNTEAFF. The DNA of the CDR3 is TGCAGTGCTAGAGATACGGGGGGGATGAACACTGAAGCTTTCTTT. The rearrangement uses TRBV20-1 and TRBJ1-1; perhaps TRBD1 as D (5 bases). Germline V gene data show CDR1 as DFQATT and CDR2 as SNEGSKA (reference sequence). Between the trimmed V and J ends, which lost 0 bases and 0 bases, there was a span of 11 bases. CDR3 length: 15 residues.

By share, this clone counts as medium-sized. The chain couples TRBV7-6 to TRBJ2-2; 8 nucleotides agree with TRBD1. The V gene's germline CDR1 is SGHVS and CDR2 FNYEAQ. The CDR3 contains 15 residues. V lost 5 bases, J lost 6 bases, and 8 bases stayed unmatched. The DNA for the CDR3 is TGTGCCAGCAGCCAGACAGGGGAAGTGGCCGGGGAGCTGTTTTTT. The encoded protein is CASSQTGEVAGELFF.

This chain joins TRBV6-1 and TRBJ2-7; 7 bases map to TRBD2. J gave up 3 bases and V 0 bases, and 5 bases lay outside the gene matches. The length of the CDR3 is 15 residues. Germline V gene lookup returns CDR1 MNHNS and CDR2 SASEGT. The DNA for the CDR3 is TGTGCCAGCAGTGAAGCGCGGGGGACGGACTACGAGCAGTACTTC. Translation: CASSEARGTDYEQYF.

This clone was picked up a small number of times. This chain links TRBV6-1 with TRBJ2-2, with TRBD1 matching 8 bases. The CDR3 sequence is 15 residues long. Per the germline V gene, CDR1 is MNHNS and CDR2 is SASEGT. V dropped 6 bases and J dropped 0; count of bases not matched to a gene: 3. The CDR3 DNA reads TGTGCCAGCAGACCGGACAGGGCGAACACCGGGGAGCTGTTTTTT. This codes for CASRPDRANTGELFF.

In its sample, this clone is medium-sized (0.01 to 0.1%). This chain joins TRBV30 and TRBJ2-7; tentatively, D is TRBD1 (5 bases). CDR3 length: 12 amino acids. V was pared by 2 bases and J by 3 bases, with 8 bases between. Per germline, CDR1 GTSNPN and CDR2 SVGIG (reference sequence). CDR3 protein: CAWSYTGYEQYF. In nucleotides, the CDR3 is TGTGCCTGGAGTTACACAGGCTACGAGCAGTACTTC.

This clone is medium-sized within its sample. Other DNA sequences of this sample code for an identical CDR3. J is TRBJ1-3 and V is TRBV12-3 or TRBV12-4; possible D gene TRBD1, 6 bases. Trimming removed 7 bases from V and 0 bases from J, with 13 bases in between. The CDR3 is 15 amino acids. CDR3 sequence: CASMPQGISGNTIYF. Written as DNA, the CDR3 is TGTGCCAGCATGCCTCAGGGGATCTCTGGAAACACCATATATTTT.

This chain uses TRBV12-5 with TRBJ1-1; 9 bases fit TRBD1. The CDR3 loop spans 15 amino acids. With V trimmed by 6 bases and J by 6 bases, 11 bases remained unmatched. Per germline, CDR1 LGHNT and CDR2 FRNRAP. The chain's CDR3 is CASGSPGQGKSEAFF. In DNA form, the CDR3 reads TGTGCTAGTGGATCTCCGGGACAGGGTAAATCTGAAGCTTTCTTT.

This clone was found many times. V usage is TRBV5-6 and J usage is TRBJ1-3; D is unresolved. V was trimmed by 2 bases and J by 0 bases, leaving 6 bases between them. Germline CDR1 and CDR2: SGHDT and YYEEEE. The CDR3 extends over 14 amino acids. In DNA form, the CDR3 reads TGTGCCAGCAGCTTCTCGAACTCTGGAAACACCATATATTTT. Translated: CASSFSNSGNTIYF.

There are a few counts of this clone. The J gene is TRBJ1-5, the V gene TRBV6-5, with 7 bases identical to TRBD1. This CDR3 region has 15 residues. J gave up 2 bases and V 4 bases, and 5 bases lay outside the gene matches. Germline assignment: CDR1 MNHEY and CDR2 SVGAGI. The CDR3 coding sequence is TGTGCCAGCAGTTCCGACAGGGCAGGCAATCAGCCCCAGCATTTT. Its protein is CASSSDRAGNQPQHF.

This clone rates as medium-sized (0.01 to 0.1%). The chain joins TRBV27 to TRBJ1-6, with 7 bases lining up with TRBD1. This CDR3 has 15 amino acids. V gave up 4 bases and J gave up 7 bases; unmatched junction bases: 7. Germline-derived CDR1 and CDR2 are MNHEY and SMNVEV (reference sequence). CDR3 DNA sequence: TGTGCCAGCAGTTCCCTGACAGGGACCAATTCACCCCTCCACTTT. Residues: CASSSLTGTNSPLHF.

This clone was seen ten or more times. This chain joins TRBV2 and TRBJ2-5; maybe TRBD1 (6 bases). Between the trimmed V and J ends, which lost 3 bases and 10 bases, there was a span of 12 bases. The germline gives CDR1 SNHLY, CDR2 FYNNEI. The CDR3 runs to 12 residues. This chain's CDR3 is CASSENRVDQYF. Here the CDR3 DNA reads TGTGCCAGCAGTGAGAACAGGGTAGACCAGTACTTC. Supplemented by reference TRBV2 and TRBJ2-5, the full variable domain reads EPEVTQTPSHQVTQMGQEVILRCVPISNHLYFYWYRQILGQKVEFLVSFYNNEISEKSEIFDDQFSVERPDGSNFTLKIRSTKLEDSAMYFCASSENRVDQYFGPGTRLLVL.

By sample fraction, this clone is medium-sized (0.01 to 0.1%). CDR3 nucleotide sequence: TGTGCCAGCAGAAGGACGGAGAACACTGAAGCTTTCTTT. Encoded protein: CASRRTENTEAFF. The chain carries TRBV25-1 and TRBJ1-1; D is ambiguous. V was clipped by 6 bases and J by 1 base, with 9 bases between them. The CDR3 is 13 residues long. Germline V gene sequence: CDR1 MGHDK, CDR2 SYGVNS.

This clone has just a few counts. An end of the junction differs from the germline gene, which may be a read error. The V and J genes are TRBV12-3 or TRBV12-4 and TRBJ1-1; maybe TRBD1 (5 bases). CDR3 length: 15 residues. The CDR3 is CASSYGAGLVTEAFF. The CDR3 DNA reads TGTGCCAGCAGTTACGGGGCGGGTTTGGTCACTGAGGCTTTCTTT.

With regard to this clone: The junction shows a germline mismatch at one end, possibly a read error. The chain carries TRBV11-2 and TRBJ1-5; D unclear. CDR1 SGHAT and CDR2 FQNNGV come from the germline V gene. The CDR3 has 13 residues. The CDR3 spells CATSLEKGQPQHF. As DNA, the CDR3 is TGTGCCACCAGCTTGGAAAAGGGTCAGCCCCAGCATTTT.

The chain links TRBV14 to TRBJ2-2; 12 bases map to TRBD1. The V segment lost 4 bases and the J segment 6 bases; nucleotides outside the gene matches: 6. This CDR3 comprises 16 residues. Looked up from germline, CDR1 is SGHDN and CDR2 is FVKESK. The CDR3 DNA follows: TGTGCCAGCAGCCTTCCGGGACAGGGGGCGTCCGGGGAGCTGTTTTTT. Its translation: CASSLPGQGASGELFF.

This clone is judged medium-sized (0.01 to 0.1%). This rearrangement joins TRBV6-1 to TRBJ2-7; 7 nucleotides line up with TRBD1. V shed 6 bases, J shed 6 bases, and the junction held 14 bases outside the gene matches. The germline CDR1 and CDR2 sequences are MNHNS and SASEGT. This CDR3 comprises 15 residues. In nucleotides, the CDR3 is TGTGCCAGCAGCCCCCTCGTTGAGGGGGCTCGCGAGCAGTACTTC. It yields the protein CASSPLVEGAREQYF.

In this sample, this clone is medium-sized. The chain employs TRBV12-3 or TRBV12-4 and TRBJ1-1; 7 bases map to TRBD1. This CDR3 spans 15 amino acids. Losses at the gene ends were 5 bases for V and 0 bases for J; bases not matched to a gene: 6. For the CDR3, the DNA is TGTGCCAGCAGTGTGACAGGGTCTCTGAACACTGAAGCTTTCTTT. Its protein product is CASSVTGSLNTEAFF.

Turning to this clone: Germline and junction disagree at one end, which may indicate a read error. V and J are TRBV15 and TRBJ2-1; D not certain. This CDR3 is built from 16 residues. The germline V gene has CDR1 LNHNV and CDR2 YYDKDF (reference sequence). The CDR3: CATSTEVTGSYNEQFF. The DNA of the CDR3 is TGTGCCACCAGCACAGAGGTCACGGGCTCCTACAATGAGCAGTTCTTT.

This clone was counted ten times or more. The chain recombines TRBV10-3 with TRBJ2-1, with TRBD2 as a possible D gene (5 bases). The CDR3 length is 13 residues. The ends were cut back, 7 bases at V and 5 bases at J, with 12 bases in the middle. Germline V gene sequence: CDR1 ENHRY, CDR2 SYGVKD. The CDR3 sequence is CAITTRVDNEQFF. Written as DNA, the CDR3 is TGTGCCATCACTACTAGGGTTGACAATGAGCAGTTCTTC.

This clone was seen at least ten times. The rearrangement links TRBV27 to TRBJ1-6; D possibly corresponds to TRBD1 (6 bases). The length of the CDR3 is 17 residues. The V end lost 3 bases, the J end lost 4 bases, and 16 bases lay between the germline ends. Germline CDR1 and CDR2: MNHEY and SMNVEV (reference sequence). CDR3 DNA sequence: TGTGCCAGCAGTTTCACGGGGGGCCGATGGTATAATTCACCCCTCCACTTT. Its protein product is CASSFTGGRWYNSPLHF.